These 11 T cell receptor beta chains share one sample of origin, sequenced in a study of T cells in Graves' hyperthyroidism and ophthalmopathy. RNA transcripts provided the source from which TCR beta CDR3 regions were amplified. The HTBI primer set served for first-round RT-PCR of the TCR CDR3. One entry per CDR3 protein results from TCRdb running MiXCR on the multiplex PCR reads. Of almost 500,000 distinct CDR3 sequences listed, under 25% are singletons. The material sequenced was blood. The receptor set was obtained from a woman in her sixties or seventies with Graves' ophthalmopathy.

This chain joins TRBV18 and TRBJ2-1, with TRBD2 identical over 11 bases. Germline lookup yields CDR1 KGHSH and CDR2 LQKENI. V shed 3 bases and J 0 bases; nucleotides not matched to a gene: 7. This CDR3 contains 18 residues. The CDR3 is CASSPLAGGSTSYNEQFF. In nucleotides, the CDR3 is TGTGCCAGCTCACCGCTAGCGGGAGGATCTACCTCCTACAATGAGCAGTTCTTC. The full variable domain, completed using reference TRBV18 and TRBJ2-1, is NAGVMQNPRHLVRRRGQEARLRCSPMKGHSHVYWYRQLPEEGLKFMVYLQKENIIDESGMPKERFSAEFPKEGPSILRIQQVVRGDSAAYFCASSPLAGGSTSYNEQFFGPGTRLTVL.

The chain employs TRBV6-2 or TRBV6-3 and TRBJ2-7; D is perhaps TRBD2 (5 bases). Trimming stripped 7 bases from V and 10 bases from J, with 20 bases between. This CDR3 contains 13 residues. CDR1 and CDR2 (germline): MNHEY, SVGEGT. The CDR3 DNA follows: TGTGCCAGCACGAGCGGTCTGCTCCTCAGACAGTACTTC. Protein sequence: CASTSGLLLRQYF.

This clonotype was seen a few times. The rearrangement joins TRBV20-1 to TRBJ2-1, with unresolved D. The CDR3 covers 14 residues. Trimming stripped 5 bases from V and 1 base from J, with 12 bases between. The germline gives CDR1 DFQATT, CDR2 SNEGSKA (reference sequence). The CDR3 is CSAPFFGSYNEQFF. The CDR3 nucleotides read TGCAGTGCTCCCTTTTTCGGGTCCTACAATGAGCAGTTCTTC.

This clonotype appeared a few times. V usage is TRBV20-1 and J usage is TRBJ2-2; the D is unclear. CDR1 is DFQATT and CDR2 is SNEGSKA in the germline V gene (reference sequence). The ends were cut back, 1 base at V and 4 bases at J, with 7 bases in the middle. CDR3 length: 13 amino acids. The CDR3 region has the DNA TGCAGTGCTAGAGGGCTTACCACCGGGGAGCTGTTTTTT. Translating it yields CSARGLTTGELFF.

V is TRBV4-1 and J is TRBJ1-5; D is unresolved. The CDR3 covers 15 residues. Trimming pared 6 bases from V and 0 bases from J, leaving 12 bases between. From germline, CDR1 is MGHRA and CDR2 YSYEKL. DNA for the CDR3: TGCGCCAGCAGACGCGGACGAATTAGCAATCAGCCCCAGCATTTT. The encoded protein is CASRRGRISNQPQHF.

The V and J genes are TRBV3-1 and TRBJ2-1; 12 bases are a match to TRBD2. Looked up from germline, CDR1 is LGHDT and CDR2 is YNNKEL (reference sequence). J gave up 10 bases and V 2 bases, and 6 bases lay outside the gene matches. CDR3 length: 15 amino acids. The CDR3 DNA is TGTGCCAGCAGCCAACTAGCGGGAGGGGGGGGCGAGCAGTTCTTC. As protein: CASSQLAGGGGEQFF.

This clonotype showed up just a few times. J is TRBJ2-2 and V is TRBV20-1; possibly TRBD1 or TRBD2 for D (5 bases each). The CDR3 spans 13 residues. Germline V gene lookup returns CDR1 DFQATT and CDR2 SNEGSKA (reference sequence). V lost 6 bases and J 5 bases, leaving 13 bases between the germline ends. CDR3 in DNA: TGCAGTGCGACCCGGGACGCTACCGGGGAGCTGTTTTTT. Translated, it gives CSATRDATGELFF.

Ten or more counts support this clonotype. This chain uses TRBV10-3 with TRBJ1-1; TRBD1 is a possible D gene (5 bases). From germline, CDR1 is ENHRY and CDR2 SYGVKD. CDR3 length: 15 residues. V was trimmed by 2 bases and J by 4 bases, leaving 14 bases between them. The CDR3, as DNA: TGTGCCATCAGTGAGGGGGGGGGTCCGCTCACTGAAGCTTTCTTT. Translating it yields CAISEGGGPLTEAFF.

This clonotype came up a few times. The CDR3 nucleotides are TGTGCCAGCAGCATAACTGACAGGGGATACACTGAAGCTTTCTTT. It codes for CASSITDRGYTEAFF. The rearrangement uses TRBV12-3 or TRBV12-4 and TRBJ1-1, with 8 bases aligning to TRBD1. The trim removed 6 bases at V and 3 bases at J, leaving 9 bases unmatched. The CDR3 spans 15 residues.

This CDR3 is CAWSGQGNSPLHF. In DNA form, the CDR3 reads TGTGCCTGGAGTGGGCAGGGTAATTCACCCCTCCACTTT. The rearrangement links TRBV30 to TRBJ1-6; a possible D gene is TRBD1 (5 bases). CDR3 length: 13 residues. Germline V gives CDR1 GTSNPN, CDR2 SVGIG (reference sequence). Trimming removed 1 base at V and 6 bases at J, with 7 bases between.

This clonotype was seen at least ten times. V usage is TRBV28 and J usage is TRBJ1-1; D gene unclear. From germline, CDR1 is MDHEN and CDR2 SYDVKM. V gave up 4 bases and J gave up 4 bases, with 16 bases separating them. This CDR3 comprises 15 residues. The CDR3 sequence: CASSSLWATSTEAFF. DNA of the CDR3: TGTGCCAGCAGTTCCCTTTGGGCCACTTCCACTGAAGCTTTCTTT.